Each of the 32 T cell receptor beta chains below was sequenced from the same sample in a study of control samples from healthy donors and cancer patients. The data were produced by immunoSEQ multiplex PCR, yet TCRdb's version contains in-frame clones alone and is incomplete. Altogether about 180,000 clones are present, almost 90% being singletons, with the ten largest covering 1.1% to 1.5%. Sequenced material: blood. The receptors were sampled from a woman aged 50 to 60 in good health.

This clone appeared a single time. The V gene is TRBV19, the J gene TRBJ2-3; D might be TRBD2 (5 bases). In germline, CDR1 is LNHDA, CDR2 SQIVND (reference sequence). V was pared by 5 bases and J by 2 bases, with 8 bases between. The CDR3 loop spans 13 amino acids. The CDR3 spells CASSPRDTDTQYF. The CDR3 region has the DNA TGTGCCAGTAGTCCGAGGGACACAGATACGCAGTATTTT.

The chain carries TRBV6-5 and TRBJ1-6; D gene uncertain. Per germline, CDR1 MNHEY and CDR2 SVGAGI. The CDR3 is 15 residues long. V was shortened by 6 bases and J by 6 bases, with 15 bases between the two germline ends. In nucleotides, the CDR3 is TGTGCCAGCAGAACGACTGAAATTTTTAATTCACCCCTCCACTTT. This codes for CASRTTEIFNSPLHF.

CDR3: CASSQGDSPYEQYF. In DNA, the CDR3 is TGTGCCAGCAGCCAGGGGGACAGCCCCTACGAGCAGTACTTC. The V gene is TRBV3-1 (or the pseudogene TRBV3-2), the J gene TRBJ2-7, with 7 bases identical to TRBD1. V shed 3 bases, J shed 2 bases, and the junction held 4 bases outside the gene matches. CDR3 length: 14 amino acids. Germline V gene data show CDR1 as LGHDT and CDR2 as YNNKEL (reference sequence).

The rearrangement joins TRBV5-1 to TRBJ2-7; perhaps TRBD2 as D (6 bases). Trimming removed 4 bases at V and 4 bases at J, with 15 bases between. The CDR3 spans 14 residues. Germline loops: CDR1 SGHRS, CDR2 YFSETQ. This chain's CDR3 is CASSLREGRYEQYF. In DNA form, the CDR3 reads TGCGCCAGCAGCCTGCGGGAAGGGAGGTACGAGCAGTACTTC.

This clone was detected only once. The CDR3 reads CASSPLVNRNQPQHF. The DNA of the CDR3 is TGTGCCAGCTCACCACTCGTCAACAGAAATCAGCCCCAGCATTTT. V is TRBV18 and J is TRBJ1-5; D is unresolved. Trimming shortened V by 1 base and J by 4 bases, and 11 bases separated the two germline ends. The length of the CDR3 is 15 residues. CDR1 is KGHSH and CDR2 is LQKENI in the germline V gene.

This chain links TRBV19 with TRBJ2-3; 9 bases agree with TRBD1. The CDR3 loop spans 17 amino acids. Looked up from germline, CDR1 is LNHDA and CDR2 is SQIVND (reference sequence). V dropped 5 bases and J dropped 3; count of bases not matched to a gene: 12. The chain's CDR3 is CASSAKDRGRWTDTQYF. The CDR3, as DNA: TGTGCCAGTAGTGCCAAAGACAGGGGGAGATGGACAGATACGCAGTATTTT.

The gene calls are TRBV19 and TRBJ2-5; the D gene could be TRBD1 or TRBD2 (8 bases each). The V end lost 6 bases, the J end lost 5 bases, and 25 bases lay between the germline ends. Germline CDR1 and CDR2: LNHDA and SQIVND (reference sequence). This CDR3 comprises 17 residues. In nucleotides, the CDR3 is TGTGCCAGTAGCTTCCGGGAGGGGGCAGGGGGCATGGAGACCCAGTACTTC. It encodes CASSFREGAGGMETQYF.

The chain couples TRBV18 to TRBJ2-7, with TRBD2 matching 8 bases. This CDR3 region has 17 residues. In germline, CDR1 is KGHSH, CDR2 LQKENI. The V gene end was trimmed by 4 bases and the J gene end by 3 bases; junction bases not matched to a gene: 14. The CDR3, as DNA: TGTGCCAGCTCACGGGGGATAAGGACCGGGAGGGTCTACGAGCAGTACTTC. This encodes CASSRGIRTGRVYEQYF.

This clone was counted a few times. CDR3: CASGGTALGEQYF. The DNA for the CDR3 is TGCGCCAGCGGGGGGACGGCGCTGGGCGAGCAGTACTTC. This sequence joins TRBV5-1 and TRBJ2-7; TRBD2 might be the D (6 bases). Germline V CDR1 and CDR2: SGHRS, YFSETQ. This CDR3 is 13 amino acids long. Trimming pared 7 bases from V and 6 bases from J, leaving 17 bases between.

The rearrangement links TRBV9 to TRBJ2-5, with D possibly TRBD1 on 5 matching bases. The V end lost 5 bases, the J end lost 1 base, and 12 bases lay between the germline ends. This CDR3 is 14 amino acids long. Germline CDR1 and CDR2: SGDLS and YYNGEE. CDR3 in amino acids: CASSLGASQETQYF. The CDR3 nucleotides are TGTGCCAGCAGTTTAGGGGCGTCCCAAGAGACCCAGTACTTC.

The chain employs TRBV27 and TRBJ1-3; 8 positions agree with TRBD1. J gave up 2 bases and V 6 bases, and 6 bases lay outside the gene matches. This CDR3 comprises 15 residues. Looked up from germline, CDR1 is MNHEY and CDR2 is SMNVEV (reference sequence). The CDR3 nucleotides read TGTGCCAGCAGAGCGGGACAGGCCGCTGGAAACACCATATATTTT. Protein: CASRAGQAAGNTIYF.

The rearrangement links TRBV6-1 to TRBJ1-2; TRBD1 might be the D (6 bases). Germline CDR1 and CDR2: MNHNS and SASEGT. The CDR3 runs 13 residues. The V end lost 1 base, the J end lost 8 bases, and 11 bases lay between the germline ends. The CDR3 reads CASSEEGGRGYTF. CDR3 bases: TGTGCCAGCAGTGAAGAGGGGGGCCGGGGCTACACCTTC.

The CDR3 protein is CASRPGTGKGTEAFF. Written as DNA, the CDR3 is TGTGCTAGTCGACCCGGGACAGGGAAGGGGACTGAAGCTTTCTTT. V is TRBV12-5 and J is TRBJ1-1; 9 bases match TRBD1. CDR1 LGHNT and CDR2 FRNRAP come from the germline V gene. With 8 bases clipped from V and 5 bases from J, the junction kept 12 bases outside the gene matches. CDR3 length: 15 residues.

Written as DNA, the CDR3 is TGTGCCAGCAGACTCCAGGGCGCTGGGGCCAACGTCCTGACTTTC. It yields the protein CASRLQGAGANVLTF. V usage is TRBV27 and J usage is TRBJ2-6, with D perhaps matching TRBD1 (5 bases). The CDR3 covers 15 residues. The germline V and J ends were trimmed by 6 bases and 2 bases, with 11 bases remaining between them. Germline CDR1 MNHEY, CDR2 SMNVEV (reference sequence).

The V call is TRBV5-1, the J call TRBJ2-2, with a tentative D call TRBD1 (5 bases). The CDR3 runs 14 residues. The germline CDR1 and CDR2 sequences are SGHRS and YFSETQ. Trimming cost V 0 bases and J 3 bases, with 6 bases left between them. CDR3 in DNA: TGCGCCAGCAGCTTGGAGGGGTACACCGGGGAGCTGTTTTTT. Translated, it gives CASSLEGYTGELFF.

This sequence joins TRBV5-5 and TRBJ2-7, with D unclear. The V end was cut by 1 base, the J end by 5 bases, with 16 bases between. Germline V gives CDR1 SGHKS, CDR2 YYEKEE (reference sequence). The CDR3 spans 15 residues. CDR3 bases: TGTGCCAGCAGCTTGTTAAGGGTTCAACCCAACGAGCAGTACTTC. As protein: CASSLLRVQPNEQYF.

The V call is TRBV9, the J call TRBJ2-5; D call uncertain. Germline V gives CDR1 SGDLS, CDR2 YYNGEE. V lost 2 bases to trimming and J lost 5 bases, with 10 bases between them. The CDR3 contains 13 residues. DNA for the CDR3: TGTGCCAGCAGCGTTACTCCTCAGGAGACCCAGTACTTC. Amino acid sequence: CASSVTPQETQYF.

With regard to this clone: The junction departs from germline at one end; a sequencing error may be responsible. The chain has TRBV15 and TRBJ1-2; D ambiguous. Germline CDR1 reads LNHNV; CDR2 reads YYDKDF (reference sequence). The CDR3 has 14 residues. CDR3 sequence (DNA): TGTGCCACCAGTCCAAGCCCATCTAACTATAGCTACACCTTC. Amino acid sequence: CATSPSPSNYSYTF. Full variable domain (outside the CDR3, taken from reference TRBV15 and TRBJ1-2): DAMVIQNPRYQVTQFGKPVTLSCSQTLNHNVMYWYQQKSSQAPKLLFHYYDKDFNNEADTPDNFQSRRPNTSFCFLDIRSPGLGDTAMYLCATSPSPSNYSYTFGSGTRLTVV.

The chain recombines TRBV18 with TRBJ1-4; tentatively, D is TRBD1 (5 bases). Germline lookup yields CDR1 KGHSH and CDR2 LQKENI. Trimming removed 1 base at V and 5 bases at J, with 20 bases between. The CDR3 runs 18 residues. The CDR3 nucleotides are TGTGCCAGCTCACCACTTATTTTTACAGGTGATAGAAATGAAAAACTGTTTTTT. It translates to CASSPLIFTGDRNEKLFF.

V usage is TRBV2 and J usage is TRBJ1-5, with D perhaps matching TRBD1 (5 bases). In germline, CDR1 is SNHLY, CDR2 FYNNEI. Trimming pared 0 bases from V and 5 bases from J, leaving 11 bases between. The length of the CDR3 is 15 residues. The CDR3 coding sequence is TGTGCCAGCAGTGAAGCAGTCAGGGTGGATCAGCCCCAGCATTTT. Amino acid sequence: CASSEAVRVDQPQHF.

The chain has TRBV5-1 and TRBJ1-1; perhaps TRBD1 as D (6 bases). Trimming took 0 bases from V and 4 from J, leaving 13 bases between them. CDR3 size: 15 residues. In germline, CDR1 is SGHRS, CDR2 YFSETQ. CDR3 in amino acids: CASSLAGGDTTEAFF. CDR3 in DNA: TGCGCCAGCAGCTTGGCCGGTGGGGACACCACTGAAGCTTTCTTT.

The V gene is TRBV24-1, the J gene TRBJ1-5; no definite D call. The CDR3 has 16 residues. Trimming shortened V by 2 bases and J by 3 bases, and 13 bases separated the two germline ends. Germline CDR1 and CDR2: KGHDR and SFDVKD. CDR3 protein: CATSDSGSRTNQPQHF. CDR3 bases: TGTGCCACCAGTGATTCGGGGTCCCGCACCAATCAGCCCCAGCATTTT.

This clone was seen more than once but under ten times. This rearrangement joins TRBV10-3 to TRBJ2-7; 11 bases match TRBD2. Per the germline V gene, CDR1 is ENHRY and CDR2 is SYGVKD. The CDR3 covers 14 residues. Trimming at V came to 6 bases and at J to 6 bases, leaving 7 bases not matched to a gene. In DNA, the CDR3 is TGTGCCATCAGACAACTAGCGGGGGTCCCCGAGCAGTACTTC. As protein: CAIRQLAGVPEQYF.

The chain joins TRBV7-2 to TRBJ2-7, with 9 bases identical to TRBD2. V trimming: 2 bases; J trimming: 4 bases; junction bases outside the gene matches: 6. Looked up from germline, CDR1 is SGHTA and CDR2 is FQGNSA. This CDR3 comprises 15 residues. This CDR3 is CASSLSSGGYYEQYF. The CDR3 DNA follows: TGTGCCAGCAGCTTATCGAGCGGGGGGTATTACGAGCAGTACTTC.

The V and J genes are TRBV4-1 and TRBJ2-7; possible D gene TRBD2, 6 bases. The CDR3 covers 13 residues. The germline V and J ends were trimmed by 0 bases and 6 bases, with 9 bases remaining between them. CDR1 MGHRA and CDR2 YSYEKL come from the germline V gene. DNA for the CDR3: TGCGCCAGCAGCCAAGATCGGGGGTCCGAGCAGTACTTC. This gives the protein CASSQDRGSEQYF.

J is TRBJ1-5 and V is TRBV9; D is uncertain. Trimming removed 0 bases from V and 6 bases from J, with 10 bases in between. This CDR3 spans 14 amino acids. Germline CDR1 is SGDLS and CDR2 is YYNGEE. DNA for the CDR3: TGTGCCAGCAGCGTAGACGATGGTTTTCAGCCCCAGCATTTT. Its translation: CASSVDDGFQPQHF. Drawing the rest from reference TRBV9 and TRBJ1-5, the complete variable domain is DSGVTQTPKHLITATGQRVTLRCSPRSGDLSVYWYQQSLDQGLQFLIQYYNGEERAKGNILERFSAQQFPDLHSELNLSSLELGDSALYFCASSVDDGFQPQHFGDGTRLSIL.

Only a few counts were recorded for this clone. The chain carries TRBV4-1 and TRBJ2-1; D call uncertain. Germline-derived CDR1 and CDR2 are MGHRA and YSYEKL. V shed 1 base and J shed 9 bases, with 13 bases lying between them. This CDR3 region has 14 residues. CDR3 in DNA: TGCGCCAGCAGCCAAGGGGTAGTTCTCAGTGAGCAGTTCTTC. Its protein is CASSQGVVLSEQFF.

The V call is TRBV19, the J call TRBJ1-5; TRBD1 is a possible D gene (5 bases). The CDR3 extends over 15 amino acids. Germline values: CDR1 LNHDA, CDR2 SQIVND (reference sequence). V lost 10 bases and J lost 4, with 20 bases in between. This CDR3 is CATLGGGIKNQPQHF. For the CDR3, the DNA is TGTGCCACCTTAGGTGGGGGGATCAAAAATCAGCCCCAGCATTTT.

The chain carries TRBV7-2 and TRBJ2-7, with TRBD2 as a possible D gene (6 bases). The V end lost 1 base, the J end lost 6 bases, and 13 bases lay between the germline ends. The germline V gene encodes CDR1 SGHTA and CDR2 FQGNSA. The CDR3 consists of 14 residues. The CDR3 is CASSLEVAVGEQYF. The CDR3 region has the DNA TGTGCCAGCAGCTTAGAGGTAGCGGTCGGCGAGCAGTACTTC.

The chain employs TRBV28 and TRBJ1-1; 7 positions match TRBD1. Germline lookup yields CDR1 MDHEN and CDR2 SYDVKM. The CDR3 contains 13 residues. V lost 5 bases and J lost 3; bases outside the gene matches: 3. DNA of the CDR3: TGTGCCAGCAGTGGAACAGGGGACACTGAAGCTTTCTTT. Translating gives CASSGTGDTEAFF. Together with reference TRBV28 and TRBJ1-1, the CDR3 gives the full variable domain: DVKVTQSSRYLVKRTGEKVFLECVQDMDHENMFWYRQDPGLGLRLIYFSYDVKMKEKGDIPEGYSVSREKKERFSLILESASTNQTSMYLCASSGTGDTEAFFGQGTRLTVV.

The CDR3 nucleotides are TGTGCCAGCAGCCAAGATTATGGGTCAACTAATGAAAAACTGTTTTTT. Translating it yields CASSQDYGSTNEKLFF. This chain joins TRBV14 and TRBJ1-4; D call uncertain. The CDR3 extends over 16 amino acids. The germline V gene encodes CDR1 SGHDN and CDR2 FVKESK. Trimming cost V 0 bases and J 0 bases, with 8 bases left between them.

This clone was observed a single time. The CDR3 loop reads CASSGGTGANSPLHF. CDR3 nucleotides: TGTGCCAGCAGCGGGGGGACAGGAGCTAATTCACCCCTCCACTTT. The rearrangement links TRBV7-9 to TRBJ1-6, with 8 bases aligning to TRBD1. V gave up 5 bases and J gave up 6 bases; unmatched junction bases: 6. The CDR3 spans 15 residues. Germline CDR1 and CDR2: SEHNR and FQNEAQ (reference sequence). Combining the CDR3 with reference TRBV7-9 and TRBJ1-6 gives the whole variable domain DTGVSQNPRHKITKRGQNVTFRCDPISEHNRLYWYRQTLGQGPEFLTYFQNEAQLEKSRLLSDRFSAERPKGSFSTLEIQRTEQGDSAMYLCASSGGTGANSPLHFGNGTRLTVT.